Presented here are 6 T cell receptor beta chains from one specimen sequenced in a study of CD8+ T cells in alopecia areata. RNA extraction and reverse transcription yielded cDNA as sequencing template. The repertoire was sequenced with immunoSEQ multiplex PCR; TCRdb's copy has only in-frame clones and lacks some. The data show about 82,000 clones, around 54% seen once. Sequences were obtained from NKG2D-high CD8+ T cells sorted from blood. These receptors all stem from a human donor with alopecia areata.

This clone was counted a few times. V gene TRBV19 combines with J gene TRBJ1-1, with 8 bases fitting TRBD1. Losses at the gene ends were 7 bases for V and 4 bases for J; bases not matched to a gene: 2. The CDR3 extends over 12 amino acids. Germline assignment: CDR1 LNHDA and CDR2 SQIVND (reference sequence). The CDR3: CASKQGATEAFF. In DNA, the CDR3 is TGTGCCAGTAAGCAGGGGGCCACTGAAGCTTTCTTT.

The J gene is TRBJ2-2, the V gene TRBV27; D gene unclear. From germline, CDR1 is MNHEY and CDR2 SMNVEV (reference sequence). V was cut by 3 bases and J by 9 bases, with 11 bases left in between. The length of the CDR3 is 13 residues. The CDR3 reads CASSFPDNWELFF. CDR3 bases: TGTGCCAGCAGTTTCCCTGACAACTGGGAGCTGTTTTTT.

The rearrangement links TRBV25-1 to TRBJ2-7, with D maybe TRBD1 (7 bases). From germline, CDR1 is MGHDK and CDR2 SYGVNS. This CDR3 is 14 amino acids long. V was shortened by 2 bases and J by 2 bases, with 10 bases between the two germline ends. This CDR3 reads CASSERGTAYEQYF. The CDR3 DNA reads TGTGCCAGCAGTGAACGGGGGACAGCCTACGAGCAGTACTTC.

The chain combines TRBV29-1 with TRBJ2-7; D gene uncertain. The CDR3 runs 13 residues. V shed 3 bases and J shed 1 base, with 10 bases lying between them. CDR1 is SQVTM and CDR2 is ANQGSEA in the germline V gene. The CDR3 DNA is TGCAGCGTTGATGCCTTAGATTCCTACGAGCAGTACTTC. Its protein is CSVDALDSYEQYF.

The chain combines TRBV5-6 with TRBJ1-1; D call uncertain. The CDR3 spans 13 residues. Per germline, CDR1 SGHDT and CDR2 YYEEEE. V dropped 2 bases and J dropped 3 bases, with 8 bases sitting between them. The CDR3 loop is CASSFGSHTEAFF. In DNA, the CDR3 is TGTGCCAGCAGCTTTGGCAGCCACACTGAAGCTTTCTTT.

The rearrangement uses TRBV29-1 and TRBJ2-7, with 10 bases that match TRBD2. The V gene end was trimmed by 4 bases and the J gene end by 2 bases; junction bases not matched to a gene: 5. CDR1 SQVTM and CDR2 ANQGSEA come from the germline V gene. The CDR3 is 14 residues long. CDR3 bases: TGCAGCGTTGTAATAGCGGGAGGCGCCTACGAGCAGTACTTC. It yields the protein CSVVIAGGAYEQYF.